Shown below are 9 T cell receptor beta chains from a single sample sequenced in a study of cytomegalovirus exposure and HLA in healthy donors. A multiplex PCR was run with 60 Vbeta primers and 13 Jbeta primers. The repertoire was sequenced with immunoSEQ multiplex PCR; TCRdb's copy has only in-frame clones and lacks some. Altogether about 140,000 clones are present, 70% being singletons, with the ten largest covering approximately 1.6%. Sequenced sample: PBMCs. Every receptor here comes from a woman aged 30 to 39 in good health and CMV-seronegative.

V is TRBV13 and J is TRBJ1-1; D perhaps matches TRBD1 (6 bases). With 3 bases removed from V and 9 bases from J, the gap between germline ends came to 17 bases. The CDR3 is 14 residues long. Looked up from germline, CDR1 is PRHDT and CDR2 is FYEKMQ (reference sequence). This CDR3 is CASSFGGAELKAFF. The CDR3 region has the DNA TGTGCCAGCAGCTTCGGGGGGGCCGAATTAAAAGCTTTCTTT.

The chain links TRBV5-6 to TRBJ2-3; D might be TRBD2 (6 bases). The length of the CDR3 is 15 residues. Germline V gives CDR1 SGHDT, CDR2 YYEEEE. V was shortened by 0 bases and J by 2 bases, with 10 bases between the two germline ends. CDR3 amino acids: CASSLVGLPTDTQYF. Written as DNA, the CDR3 is TGTGCCAGCAGCTTGGTGGGACTCCCCACAGATACGCAGTATTTT.

The chain links TRBV2 to TRBJ1-1, with D possibly being TRBD1 (5 bases). Trimming removed 4 bases from V and 0 bases from J, with 6 bases in between. The CDR3 extends over 13 amino acids. The V gene's germline CDR1 is SNHLY and CDR2 FYNNEI. The chain's CDR3 is CASSVGVNTEAFF. The CDR3 DNA is TGTGCCAGCAGTGTAGGGGTGAACACTGAAGCTTTCTTT.

V is TRBV2 and J is TRBJ2-3, with 8 nucleotides matching TRBD1. The CDR3 has 15 amino acids. V was pared by 4 bases and J by 1 base, with 4 bases of the junction left unmatched. CDR1 is SNHLY, CDR2 FYNNEI, per germline. The CDR3 spells CASSVGQGGTDTQYF. The DNA for the CDR3 is TGTGCCAGCAGTGTTGGACAGGGAGGCACAGATACGCAGTATTTT.

The rearrangement joins TRBV13 to TRBJ1-6, with 7 bases that match TRBD1. V gave up 5 bases and J gave up 6 bases; unmatched junction bases: 4. The CDR3 length is 14 residues. Germline V gene sequence: CDR1 PRHDT, CDR2 FYEKMQ (reference sequence). CDR3 in amino acids: CASSPRQGNSPLHF. The DNA for the CDR3 is TGTGCCAGCAGCCCCCGACAGGGTAATTCACCCCTCCACTTT.

The V call is TRBV7-6, the J call TRBJ2-1, with D tentatively TRBD1 (6 bases). CDR1 and CDR2 (germline): SGHVS, FNYEAQ. Deletions cut 1 base from V and 6 bases from J, with 13 bases between. The CDR3 consists of 15 residues. For the CDR3, the DNA is TGTGCCAGCAGCTTAGACCTGGGACATCTCAATGAGCAGTTCTTC. It translates to CASSLDLGHLNEQFF.

CDR3 amino acids: CASSAGLAGDGTDTQYF. The CDR3 nucleotides are TGTGCCAGCAGCGCTGGACTAGCGGGAGATGGCACAGATACGCAGTATTTT. The rearrangement uses TRBV5-4 and TRBJ2-3; 13 nucleotides align to TRBD2. This CDR3 contains 17 residues. Per germline, CDR1 SGHNT and CDR2 YYREEE (reference sequence). V dropped 4 bases and J dropped 1; count of bases not matched to a gene: 6.

The chain links TRBV7-9 to TRBJ2-1, with unresolved D. The V end lost 4 bases, the J end lost 5 bases, and 6 bases lay between the germline ends. From germline, CDR1 is SEHNR and CDR2 FQNEAQ (reference sequence). This CDR3 comprises 12 residues. The CDR3, as DNA: TGTGCCAGCAGCTGGGCTAACAATGAGCAGTTCTTC. Amino acid sequence: CASSWANNEQFF. The variable domain in full, completed from reference TRBV7-9 and TRBJ2-1, reads DTGVSQNPRHKITKRGQNVTFRCDPISEHNRLYWYRQTLGQGPEFLTYFQNEAQLEKSRLLSDRFSAERPKGSFSTLEIQRTEQGDSAMYLCASSWANNEQFFGPGTRLTVL.

The V gene is TRBV7-9, the J gene TRBJ1-2; TRBD1 might be the D (6 bases). V was shortened by 5 bases and J by 2 bases, with 15 bases between the two germline ends. The CDR3 covers 15 residues. Germline V gene sequence: CDR1 SEHNR, CDR2 FQNEAQ (reference sequence). This CDR3 is CASSRTDSNNYGYTF. The CDR3 nucleotides are TGTGCCAGCAGCCGCACGGACAGTAACAACTATGGCTACACCTTC.